The source of this T cell receptor delta chain is a study of Vδ1+ human thymocytes. Study findings and constraints: In the thymus, TRG and TRD repertoires looked highly polyclonal with Gaussian CDR3 lengths.

Details on this clone: The antigen is unknown. Other DNA sequences from this sample encode an identical CDR3 as well.

CDR3 length: 20 residues. V was clipped by 1 base and J by 1 base, with 25 bases between them. Germline V gene lookup returns CDR1 TSWWSYY and CDR2 QGS. RNA was extracted from the cells and then reverse transcribed. The CDR3 regions were amplified by multiplex PCR from V-gene primers to a constant-region primer. TCRdb applied CATT to the multiplex PCR reads for clone calling. This table holds 20,000 to 25,000 delta-chain clones, approximately 32% found once. The sequence was collected from a boy in the first two years of life who had congenital heart surgery. The J gene is TRDJ1, the V gene TRDV1; D possibly corresponds to TRDD2 (5 bases). Sample: Vdelta1+ gamma-delta thymocytes from the thymus. Subset given: FACS-sorted CD3+ TCRalphabeta- TCRVdelta1+ TCRVdelta2- thymocytes. CDR3 in DNA: TGTGCTCTTGGGGAACGTCCCCATTCCTTCGCTTCGGAGGCCACCGATAAACTCATCTTT. This sequence encodes CALGERPHSFASEATDKLIF.